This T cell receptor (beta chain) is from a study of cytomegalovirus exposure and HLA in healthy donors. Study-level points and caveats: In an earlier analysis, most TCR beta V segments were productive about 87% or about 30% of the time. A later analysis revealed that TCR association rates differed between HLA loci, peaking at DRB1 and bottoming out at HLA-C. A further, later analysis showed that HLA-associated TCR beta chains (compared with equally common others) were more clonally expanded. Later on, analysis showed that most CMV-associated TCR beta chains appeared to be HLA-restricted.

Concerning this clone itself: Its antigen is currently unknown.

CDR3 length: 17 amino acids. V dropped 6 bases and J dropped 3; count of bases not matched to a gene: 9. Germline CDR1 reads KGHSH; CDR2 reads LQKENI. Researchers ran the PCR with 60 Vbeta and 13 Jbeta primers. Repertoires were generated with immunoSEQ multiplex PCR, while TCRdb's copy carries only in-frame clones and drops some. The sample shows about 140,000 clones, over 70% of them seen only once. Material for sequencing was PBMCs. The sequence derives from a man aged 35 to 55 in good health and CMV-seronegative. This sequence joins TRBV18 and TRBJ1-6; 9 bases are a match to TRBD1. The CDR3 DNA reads TGTGCCAGCTCCACCGGACAGGGGAGCATCTATAATTCACCCCTCCACTTT. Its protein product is CASSTGQGSIYNSPLHF. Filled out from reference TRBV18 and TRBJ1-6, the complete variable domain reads NAGVMQNPRHLVRRRGQEARLRCSPMKGHSHVYWYRQLPEEGLKFMVYLQKENIIDESGMPKERFSAEFPKEGPSILRIQQVVRGDSAAYFCASSTGQGSIYNSPLHFGNGTRLTVT.